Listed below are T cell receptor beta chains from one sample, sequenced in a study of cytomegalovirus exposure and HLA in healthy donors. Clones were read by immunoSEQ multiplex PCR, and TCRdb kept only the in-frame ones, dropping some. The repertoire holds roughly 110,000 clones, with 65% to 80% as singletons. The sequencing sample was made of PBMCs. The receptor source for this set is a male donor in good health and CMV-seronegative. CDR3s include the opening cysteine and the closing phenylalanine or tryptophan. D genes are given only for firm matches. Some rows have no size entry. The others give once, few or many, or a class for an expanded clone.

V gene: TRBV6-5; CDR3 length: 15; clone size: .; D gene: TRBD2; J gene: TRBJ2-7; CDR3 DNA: TGTGCCAGCAGTTATCGTCCGGGGGGTACCTACGAGCAGTACTTC; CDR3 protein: CASSYRPGGTYEQYF
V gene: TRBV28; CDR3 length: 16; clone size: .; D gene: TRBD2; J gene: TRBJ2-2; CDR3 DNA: TGTGCCAGCAGTTCCCTTGATAGCGGGAGATATAGGGAGCTGTTTTTT; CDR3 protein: CASSSLDSGRYRELFF
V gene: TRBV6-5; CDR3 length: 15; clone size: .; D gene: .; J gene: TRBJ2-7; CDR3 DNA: TGTGCCAGCAGTCCCACCGGGACTGCTACCTACGAGCAGTACTTC; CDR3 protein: CASSPTGTATYEQYF
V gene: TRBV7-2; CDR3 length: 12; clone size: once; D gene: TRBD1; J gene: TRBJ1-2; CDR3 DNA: TGTGCCAGCAGCTATCCAGGGGGTGGCTACACCTTC; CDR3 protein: CASSYPGGGYTF
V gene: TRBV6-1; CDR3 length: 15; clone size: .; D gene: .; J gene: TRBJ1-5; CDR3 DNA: TGTGCCAGCAGCTCCGTCGGGTTTAGCAATCAGCCCCAGCATTTT; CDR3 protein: CASSSVGFSNQPQHF
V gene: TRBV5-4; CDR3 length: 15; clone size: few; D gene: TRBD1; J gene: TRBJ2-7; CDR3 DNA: TGTGCCAGCAGCTGGGGACAGGGCAGTCGTGGCGAGCAGTACTTC; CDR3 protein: CASSWGQGSRGEQYF
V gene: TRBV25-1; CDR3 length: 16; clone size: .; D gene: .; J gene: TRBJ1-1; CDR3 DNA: TGTGCCAGCAGTGAATCCCCCCAGGGGATGAACACTGAAGCTTTCTTT; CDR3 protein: CASSESPQGMNTEAFF
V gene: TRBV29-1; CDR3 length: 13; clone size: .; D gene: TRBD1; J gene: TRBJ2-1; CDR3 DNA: TGCAGTCAGGGGGCTAGTTTAAGCAATGAGCAGTTCTTC; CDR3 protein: CSQGASLSNEQFF
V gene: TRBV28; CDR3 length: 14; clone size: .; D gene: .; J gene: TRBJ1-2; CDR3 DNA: TGTGCCAGCAGTTTGTCGGGACAAGTCCCTGGCTACACCTTC; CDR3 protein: CASSLSGQVPGYTF
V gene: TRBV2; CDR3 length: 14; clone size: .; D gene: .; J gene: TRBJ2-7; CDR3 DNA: TGTGCCAGCAGTGTAGGTCGGGGTACCTACGAGCAGTACTTC; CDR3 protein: CASSVGRGTYEQYF
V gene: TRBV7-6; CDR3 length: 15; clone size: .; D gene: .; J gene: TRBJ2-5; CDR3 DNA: TGTGCCAGCAGCCTAAGGGGGAGTTGGGAAGAGACCCAGTACTTC; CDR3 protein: CASSLRGSWEETQYF
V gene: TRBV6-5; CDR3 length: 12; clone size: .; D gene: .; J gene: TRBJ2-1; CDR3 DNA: TGTGCCAGCAGTAACAATTTAGCCGTGGTGTTCTTC; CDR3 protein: CASSNNLAVVFF
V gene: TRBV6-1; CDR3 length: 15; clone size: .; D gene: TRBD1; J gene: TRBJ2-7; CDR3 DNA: TGTGCCAGCTGGGACAGGGGGCCCCACTCCTACGAGCAGTACTTC; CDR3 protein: CASWDRGPHSYEQYF
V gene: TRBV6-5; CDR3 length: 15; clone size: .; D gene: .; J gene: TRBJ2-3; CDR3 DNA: TGTGCCAGCAGTCGGGGGACAGCAAAGGGGGATACGCAGTATTTT; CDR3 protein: CASSRGTAKGDTQYF
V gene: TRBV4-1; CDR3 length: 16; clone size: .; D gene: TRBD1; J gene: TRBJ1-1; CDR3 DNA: TGCGCCAGCAGCCAAGACTACGGGACAGGTTACACTGAAGCTTTCTTT; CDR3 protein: CASSQDYGTGYTEAFF
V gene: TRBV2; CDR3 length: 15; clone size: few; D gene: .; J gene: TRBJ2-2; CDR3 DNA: TGTGCCAGCAGCCCCGGGACTTCAAGGATCGGGGAGCTGTTTTTT; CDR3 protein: CASSPGTSRIGELFF
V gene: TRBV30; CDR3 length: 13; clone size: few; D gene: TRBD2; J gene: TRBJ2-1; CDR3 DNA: TGTGCCTGGAGTGAGCGGGAGTACAATGAGCAGTTCTTC; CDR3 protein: CAWSEREYNEQFF
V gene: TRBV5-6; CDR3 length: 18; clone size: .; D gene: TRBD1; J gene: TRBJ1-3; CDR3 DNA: TGTGCCAGCAGCTTGGTGGCAGGGGGCCCCACTTGGGGAAACACCATATATTTT; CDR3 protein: CASSLVAGGPTWGNTIYF
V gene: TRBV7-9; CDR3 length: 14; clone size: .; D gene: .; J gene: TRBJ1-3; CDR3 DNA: TGTGCCAGCAGCTTAGTTTCAGGCCAGGACACCATATATTTT; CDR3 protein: CASSLVSGQDTIYF
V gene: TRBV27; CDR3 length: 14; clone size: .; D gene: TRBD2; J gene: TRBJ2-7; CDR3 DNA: TGTGCCAGCAGTGTAGCGGGAGGAGGCTACGAGCAGTACTTC; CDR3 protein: CASSVAGGGYEQYF
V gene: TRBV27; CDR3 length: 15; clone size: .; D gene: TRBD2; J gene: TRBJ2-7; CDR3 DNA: TGTGCCAGCAGTTTCGGGCTAGCGGCCTCCTACGAGCAGTACTTC; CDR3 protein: CASSFGLAASYEQYF
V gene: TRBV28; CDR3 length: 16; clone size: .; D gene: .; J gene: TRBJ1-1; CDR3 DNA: TGTGCCAGCAGTTTTAAGAACTGGGGGCTGAACACTGAAGCTTTCTTT; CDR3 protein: CASSFKNWGLNTEAFF
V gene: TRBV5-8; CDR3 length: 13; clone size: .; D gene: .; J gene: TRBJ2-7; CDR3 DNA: TGTGCCAGCAGCGCGGGACAGAGCTACGAGCAGTACTTC; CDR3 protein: CASSAGQSYEQYF
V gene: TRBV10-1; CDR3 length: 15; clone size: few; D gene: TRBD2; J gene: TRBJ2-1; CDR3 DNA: TGCGCCAGCAGTGATCCGGGACTAGGGAGGAATGAGCAGTTCTTC; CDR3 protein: CASSDPGLGRNEQFF
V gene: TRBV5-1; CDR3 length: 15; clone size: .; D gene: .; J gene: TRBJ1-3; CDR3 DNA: TGCGCCAGTAGTGGAGGTAGTGGATCTGGAAACACCATATATTTT; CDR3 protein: CASSGGSGSGNTIYF
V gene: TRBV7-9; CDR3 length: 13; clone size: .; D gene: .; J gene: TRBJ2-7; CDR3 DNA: TGTGCCAGCAGCAACGCGCTACGTATGGAGCAGTACTTC; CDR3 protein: CASSNALRMEQYF
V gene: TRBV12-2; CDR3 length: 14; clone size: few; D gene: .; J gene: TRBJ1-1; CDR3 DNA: TGTGCAAGTCGCTGGGACAGGGGGAACACTGAAGCTTTCTTT; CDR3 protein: CASRWDRGNTEAFF
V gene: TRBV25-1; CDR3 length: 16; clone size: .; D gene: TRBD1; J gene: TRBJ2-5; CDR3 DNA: TGTGCCAGCGGTCGTCCGGGACAGGGGTTGCAAGAGACCCAGTACTTC; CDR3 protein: CASGRPGQGLQETQYF
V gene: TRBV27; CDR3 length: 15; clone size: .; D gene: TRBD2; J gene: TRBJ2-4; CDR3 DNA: TGTGCCAGCAGTCTCTCTAGCGGGAGGCAAAACATTCAGTACTTC; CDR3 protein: CASSLSSGRQNIQYF
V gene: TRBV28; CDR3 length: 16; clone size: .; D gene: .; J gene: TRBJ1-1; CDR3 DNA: TGTGCCAGCAGTTCCTACGGGGTGGTAGAGGGCACTGAAGCTTTCTTT; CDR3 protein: CASSSYGVVEGTEAFF
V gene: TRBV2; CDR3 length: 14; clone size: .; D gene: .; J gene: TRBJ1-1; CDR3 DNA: TGTGCCAGCCCGGGCAACAGGTTGAACACTGAAGCTTTCTTT; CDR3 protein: CASPGNRLNTEAFF
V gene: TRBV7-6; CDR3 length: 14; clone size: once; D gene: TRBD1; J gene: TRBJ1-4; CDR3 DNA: TGTGCCAGCAGCCAGGACAGGGGCAATGAAAAACTGTTTTTT; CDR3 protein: CASSQDRGNEKLFF
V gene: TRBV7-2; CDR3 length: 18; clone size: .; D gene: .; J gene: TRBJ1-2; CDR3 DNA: TGTGCCAGCAGCTTTTGGGGGCAGGGGACCTTAGACAACTATGGCTACACCTTC; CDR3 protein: CASSFWGQGTLDNYGYTF
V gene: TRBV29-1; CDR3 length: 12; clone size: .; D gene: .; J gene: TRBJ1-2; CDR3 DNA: TGCAGCGTTGCAACGGAGAGTATAGGCTACACCTTC; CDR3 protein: CSVATESIGYTF
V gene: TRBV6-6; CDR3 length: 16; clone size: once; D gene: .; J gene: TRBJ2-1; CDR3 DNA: TGTGCCAGCAGTTATAATTTAGCAGCTATCTACAATGAGCAGTTCTTC; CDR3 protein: CASSYNLAAIYNEQFF
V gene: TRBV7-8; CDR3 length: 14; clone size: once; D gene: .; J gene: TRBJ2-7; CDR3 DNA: TGTGCCAGCAGCTTGGCAGGCCGATCCTACGAGCAGTACTTC; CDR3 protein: CASSLAGRSYEQYF
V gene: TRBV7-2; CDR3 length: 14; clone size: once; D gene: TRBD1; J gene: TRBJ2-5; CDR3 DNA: TGTGCCAGCAGCTCGCAGGGGGCCGGGGAGACCCAGTACTTC; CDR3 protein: CASSSQGAGETQYF
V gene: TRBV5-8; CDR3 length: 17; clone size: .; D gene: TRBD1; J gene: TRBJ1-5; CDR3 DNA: TGTGCCAGCAGTTCCGAATCGGGACAGGTTAGCAATCAGCCCCAGCATTTT; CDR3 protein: CASSSESGQVSNQPQHF
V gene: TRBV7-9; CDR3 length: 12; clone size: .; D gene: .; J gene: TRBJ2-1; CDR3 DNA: TGTGCCAGCAGCCCCGAGAACAATGAGCAGTTCTTC; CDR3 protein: CASSPENNEQFF
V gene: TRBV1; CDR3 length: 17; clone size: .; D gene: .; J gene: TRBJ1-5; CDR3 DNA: TGCACCAGCAGCCAAGACCCGAGGGACAGGGTCAATCAGCCCCAGCATTTT; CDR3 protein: CTSSQDPRDRVNQPQHF
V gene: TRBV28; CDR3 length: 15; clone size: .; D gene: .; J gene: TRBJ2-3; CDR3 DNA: TGTGCCAGCAGTTTACGTGGGAGGCCCCCAGATACGCAGTATTTT; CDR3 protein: CASSLRGRPPDTQYF